This T cell receptor beta chain is from a study of T cell changes during pregnancy in multiple sclerosis (dated by TCRdb to about 2019). Turning to the overall study: In women with multiple sclerosis, the researchers looked at how the T cell repertoire shifted as pregnancy progressed.

As concerns this clone: What antigen it recognizes has not been identified. No base-level quality is on record; no much larger clone is a single base apart.

Library generation was performed with the immunoSEQ multiplex PCR assay. The source is immuneACCESS, and TCRdb retained only in-frame sequences with V and J called. Part of the clones is not carried over; for the studies checked, unresolved V genes explain less than half of this, and the remainder is unexplained. The sample table holds about 97,000 clones, of which around nine tenths were seen once. The leading ten clones occupy around 0.76% of the sample. Deletion took 0 bases off V and 6 bases off J, with a span of 8 bases between the germline ends. CDR1 and CDR2, per the germline V gene, are MNHEY and SVGAGI. The CDR3, from cysteine to phenylalanine, totals 13 residues. The only DNA kept is the CDR3, 39 bases in frame from the first base.

This receptor was taken from a female donor in good health, enrolled as a control in a pregnancy study. The rearranged chain carries TRBV6-5 and TRBJ1-2, with the D gene not confidently named. The specimen was peripheral blood, collected in the second trimester of pregnancy. The DNA sequence is TGTGCCAGCAGTTACTCGGGGAGGGATGGCTACACCTTC. Its product reads: CASSYSGRDGYTF.